The clone carrying this TCR beta chain came up many times. One entry per CDR3 protein results from TCRdb running MiXCR on the 5' RACE reads. Of around 60,000 distinct CDR3 sequences in the sample, approximately 3.6% are singletons; the top ten hold approximately 7.1%. This sample was taken from a study of neurological immune-mediated disorders. The V and J ends lost 6 bases and 4 bases, in that order; junction bases with no gene match: 10. Germline lookup yields CDR1 MDHEN and CDR2 SYDVKM. The CDR3 loop spans 15 amino acids. The V gene is TRBV28, the J gene TRBJ1-2; 8 bases are shared with TRBD1. The sequence was obtained from a woman aged 55-69 years with multiple sclerosis. Sequenced input: PBMCs. The CDR3 loop reads CASSQLGTGGYGYTF. In nucleotides, the CDR3 is TGTGCCAGCAGCCAATTGGGAACAGGGGGCTATGGCTACACCTTC.